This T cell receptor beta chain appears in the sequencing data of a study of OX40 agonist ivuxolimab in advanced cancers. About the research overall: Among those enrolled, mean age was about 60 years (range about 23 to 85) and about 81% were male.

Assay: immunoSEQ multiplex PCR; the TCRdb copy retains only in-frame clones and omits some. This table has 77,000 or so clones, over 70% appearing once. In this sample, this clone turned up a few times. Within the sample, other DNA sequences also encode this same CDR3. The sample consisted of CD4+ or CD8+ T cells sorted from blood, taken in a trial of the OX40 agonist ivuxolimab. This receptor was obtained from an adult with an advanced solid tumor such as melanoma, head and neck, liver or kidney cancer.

The DNA for the CDR3 is TGTGCCAGCAGTTACTCGAGCAAGGGGACTGAAGCTTTCTTT. Protein sequence: CASSYSSKGTEAFF. This chain connects TRBV6-5 to TRBJ1-1; tentative D call: TRBD1 (5 bases). Trimming stripped 0 bases from V and 5 bases from J, with 10 bases between. Germline V lookup: CDR1 MNHEY, CDR2 SVGAGI. This CDR3 has 14 residues.